The 30 T cell receptor beta chains below come from one sample, sequenced in a study of T cell changes during pregnancy in multiple sclerosis. Only in-frame clones appear in the TCRdb table, and some are missing; sequencing was by immunoSEQ multiplex PCR. The sample shows 20,000 to 25,000 clones, roughly 87% of them seen only once. The input for sequencing was CD8+ T cells from peripheral blood mononuclear cells, taken after pregnancy. These receptors were taken from a female donor with multiple sclerosis, enrolled in a pregnancy study.

This clone was seen just once. The V and J genes are TRBV4-1 and TRBJ2-1, with D possibly matching TRBD2 (5 bases). The ends were cut back, 1 base at V and 4 bases at J, with 14 bases in the middle. Germline CDR1 is MGHRA and CDR2 is YSYEKL. This CDR3 comprises 16 residues. CDR3 region: CASSQGQRGFYNEQFF. In DNA, the CDR3 is TGCGCCAGCAGCCAAGGTCAGCGCGGGTTTTACAATGAGCAGTTCTTC.

V gene TRBV5-6 combines with J gene TRBJ2-1; 12 bases map to TRBD2. CDR3 length equals 18 residues. The V gene's germline CDR1 is SGHDT and CDR2 YYEEEE. The J segment lost 8 bases and the V segment lost 4 bases, leaving 16 bases of the junction unmatched. CDR3 in DNA: TGTGCCAGCAGCACGACTAGCGGGAGTTTTGGGAGAGTCGATGAGCAGTTCTTC. This gives the protein CASSTTSGSFGRVDEQFF.

This chain uses TRBV12-5 with TRBJ2-5, with a tentative D call TRBD2 (8 bases). Trimming cost V 6 bases and J 0 bases, with 20 bases left between them. Germline V lookup: CDR1 LGHNT, CDR2 FRNRAP. The CDR3 sequence is 17 residues long. Here the CDR3 reads CASGKGAGGKYQETQYF. The CDR3 DNA is TGTGCTAGTGGAAAGGGGGCGGGAGGAAAGTACCAAGAGACCCAGTACTTC.

The gene calls are TRBV27 and TRBJ2-7; perhaps TRBD2 as D (6 bases). V was cut by 3 bases and J by 3 bases, with 9 bases left in between. Germline CDR1 is MNHEY and CDR2 is SMNVEV (reference sequence). The CDR3 loop spans 13 amino acids. CDR3 in DNA: TGTGCCAGCAGTTTCCGGCGGGGCTACGAGCAGTACTTC. Translated: CASSFRRGYEQYF.

This chain connects TRBV4-2 to TRBJ2-6, with a weak D call TRBD1 (6 bases). Germline V CDR1 and CDR2: LGHNA, YNFKEQ. The CDR3 has 15 residues. Trimming took off 0 bases at V and 4 bases at J, with 7 bases between the two ends. The CDR3 here is CASSQDTGGANVLTF. The CDR3 DNA follows: TGTGCCAGCAGCCAAGATACAGGGGGGGCCAACGTCCTGACTTTC.

V gene TRBV7-9 combines with J gene TRBJ2-4; TRBD1 aligns across 10 bases. Losses at the gene ends were 4 bases for V and 0 bases for J; bases not matched to a gene: 12. This CDR3 is built from 19 residues. Germline V gene data show CDR1 as SEHNR and CDR2 as FQNEAQ (reference sequence). CDR3 sequence reads: CASSSSGTGAFVAKNIQYF. As DNA, the CDR3 is TGTGCCAGCAGCTCCAGCGGGACAGGGGCCTTTGTAGCCAAAAACATTCAGTACTTC.

This sequence joins TRBV5-6 and TRBJ2-2, with D possibly being TRBD1 (6 bases). With 4 bases removed from V and 2 bases from J, the gap between germline ends came to 12 bases. Germline V gene sequence: CDR1 SGHDT, CDR2 YYEEEE. CDR3 length: 15 amino acids. The DNA of the CDR3 is TGTGCCAGCAGCCCCTGGACAGACAACACCGGGGAGCTGTTTTTT. This translates into CASSPWTDNTGELFF.

The J gene is TRBJ2-1, the V gene TRBV4-1, with TRBD2 as a possible D gene (6 bases). The CDR3 is 12 amino acids. The germline V gene has CDR1 MGHRA and CDR2 YSYEKL. Trimming removed 4 bases from V and 10 bases from J, with 11 bases in between. The CDR3 DNA follows: TGCGCCAGCAGCCCTCCGCGGGGAGAGCAGTTCTTC. Encoded protein: CASSPPRGEQFF.

This clone was observed once. The rearrangement uses TRBV19 and TRBJ2-7, with a tentative D call TRBD1 (8 bases). Germline-derived CDR1 and CDR2 are LNHDA and SQIVND (reference sequence). The CDR3 sequence is 17 residues long. V lost 3 bases to trimming and J lost 6 bases, with 24 bases between them. CDR3 residues: CASSITGAGQAAGEQYF. For the CDR3, the DNA is TGTGCCAGTAGTATCACGGGAGCGGGACAGGCCGCTGGCGAGCAGTACTTC.

The chain uses TRBV9 and TRBJ2-3; 10 nucleotides line up with TRBD2. CDR1 is SGDLS, CDR2 YYNGEE, per germline. The V segment lost 0 bases and the J segment 6 bases; nucleotides outside the gene matches: 1. This CDR3 comprises 14 residues. The CDR3 reads CASSVELAGDTQYF. The CDR3 DNA reads TGTGCCAGCAGCGTAGAACTAGCGGGGGATACGCAGTATTTT.

The V and J genes are TRBV11-2 and TRBJ2-2; D is possibly TRBD2 (5 bases). This CDR3 comprises 16 residues. Germline V gene data show CDR1 as SGHAT and CDR2 as FQNNGV. V was clipped by 2 bases and J by 4 bases, with 14 bases between them. CDR3 sequence reads: CASSLSGFSVTGELFF. The CDR3 DNA is TGTGCCAGCAGCTTATCGGGGTTTAGTGTCACCGGGGAGCTGTTTTTT. Full variable domain (outside the CDR3, taken from reference TRBV11-2 and TRBJ2-2): EAGVAQSPRYKIIEKRQSVAFWCNPISGHATLYWYQQILGQGPKLLIQFQNNGVVDDSQLPKDRFSAERLKGVDSTLKIQPAKLEDSAVYLCASSLSGFSVTGELFFGEGSRLTVL.

This clone is a singleton in its sample. The chain joins TRBV6-4 to TRBJ2-2, with 10 bases fitting TRBD2. Per the germline V gene, CDR1 is MRHNA and CDR2 is SNTAGT. The CDR3 extends over 20 amino acids. Unmatched junction bases numbered 18, after V lost 3 bases and J lost 5 bases. Written as DNA, the CDR3 is TGTGCCAGCAGTGATGTGCAGAAACTAGCGGGAAAGGTAAGAACCGGGGAGCTGTTTTTT. Translated: CASSDVQKLAGKVRTGELFF.

This sequence joins TRBV19 and TRBJ1-1; tentatively, D is TRBD1 (5 bases). Per the germline V gene, CDR1 is LNHDA and CDR2 is SQIVND (reference sequence). The CDR3 length is 15 residues. V was cut by 6 bases and J by 5 bases, with 19 bases left in between. The CDR3, as DNA: TGTGCCAGTAGCCCTGCTTCGGTGGGGGGGACTGAAGCTTTCTTT. Encoded protein: CASSPASVGGTEAFF.

The chain employs TRBV7-9 and TRBJ2-3; tentative D call: TRBD1 (6 bases). This CDR3 spans 14 amino acids. The V gene's germline CDR1 is SEHNR and CDR2 FQNEAQ (reference sequence). Trimming pared 7 bases from V and 2 bases from J, leaving 13 bases between. The CDR3 bases are TGTGCCAGCAAGCCGAACAGGGACACAGATACGCAGTATTTT. It specifies CASKPNRDTDTQYF.

The chain carries TRBV7-6 and TRBJ2-2; D not certain. Germline loops: CDR1 SGHVS, CDR2 FNYEAQ. The CDR3 spans 11 residues. Between the trimmed V and J ends, which lost 4 bases and 7 bases, there was a span of 4 bases. The CDR3 here is CASSSNGELFF. In DNA form, the CDR3 reads TGTGCCAGCAGCTCCAACGGGGAGCTGTTTTTT.

This chain links TRBV2 with TRBJ2-7; no definite D call. Trimming left V 5 bases short and J 3 bases short, with 8 bases between. The CDR3 covers 12 residues. Germline assignment: CDR1 SNHLY and CDR2 FYNNEI. The DNA of the CDR3 is TGTGCCAGCAGTACAGATATCTACGAGCAGTACTTC. This sequence encodes CASSTDIYEQYF.

The rearrangement links TRBV4-2 to TRBJ1-2, with no clear D. Germline lookup yields CDR1 LGHNA and CDR2 YNFKEQ. Trimming removed 0 bases from V and 6 bases from J, with 17 bases in between. The CDR3 loop spans 16 amino acids. In DNA form, the CDR3 reads TGTGCCAGCAGCCAAGATCCGGGAGAAATTTTTAATGGCTACACCTTC. Amino acid sequence: CASSQDPGEIFNGYTF.

The chain has TRBV7-2 and TRBJ2-7; 9 nucleotides agree with TRBD1. The germline V gene encodes CDR1 SGHTA and CDR2 FQGNSA. J lost 3 bases, V lost 2 bases, and 5 bases had no gene match. The CDR3 has 15 amino acids. In nucleotides, the CDR3 is TGTGCCAGCAGCTTATGGGGGACAGGGATCTACGAGCAGTACTTC. It codes for CASSLWGTGIYEQYF.

The genes are TRBV13 and TRBJ2-3; D ambiguous. Germline CDR1 is PRHDT and CDR2 is FYEKMQ (reference sequence). V was clipped by 6 bases and J by 0 bases, with 16 bases between them. The length of the CDR3 is 16 residues. The chain's CDR3 is CASSSRGLVSTDTQYF. CDR3 sequence (DNA): TGTGCCAGCAGTTCCCGAGGTCTAGTGAGCACAGATACGCAGTATTTT.

This clone has just a few counts. The rearrangement links TRBV28 to TRBJ2-7, with D possibly being TRBD1 (7 bases). Trimming left V 6 bases short and J 2 bases short, with 14 bases between. The germline V gene encodes CDR1 MDHEN and CDR2 SYDVKM. The CDR3 loop spans 14 amino acids. In nucleotides, the CDR3 is TGTGCCAGCAGGAAAACAGGGGAGGCCTACGAGCAGTACTTC. It is translated as CASRKTGEAYEQYF.

The chain links TRBV5-1 to TRBJ1-1; possibly TRBD1 for D (6 bases). The CDR3 contains 16 residues. V was clipped by 0 bases and J by 2 bases, with 14 bases between them. CDR1 is SGHRS and CDR2 is YFSETQ in the germline V gene. Here the CDR3 reads CASSLVTGPDNTEAFF. The CDR3 bases are TGCGCCAGCAGCTTGGTGACAGGCCCCGATAACACTGAAGCTTTCTTT.

V is TRBV27 and J is TRBJ2-3, with 9 bases identical to TRBD2. The trim removed 2 bases at V and 2 bases at J, leaving 5 bases unmatched. Germline V gene lookup returns CDR1 MNHEY and CDR2 SMNVEV (reference sequence). This CDR3 comprises 16 residues. In DNA form, the CDR3 reads TGTGCCAGCAGTTTAAGTTCTAGCGGGATCACAGATACGCAGTATTTT. It translates to CASSLSSSGITDTQYF.

The chain links TRBV14 to TRBJ2-7, with 7 nucleotides matching TRBD2. Looked up from germline, CDR1 is SGHDN and CDR2 is FVKESK. V lost 3 bases, J lost 4 bases, and 6 bases stayed unmatched. This CDR3 comprises 14 residues. The CDR3 region is CASSQTGTTYEQYF. CDR3 nucleotide sequence: TGTGCCAGCAGCCAGACCGGGACTACATACGAGCAGTACTTC.

V usage is TRBV25-1 and J usage is TRBJ2-1; D may be TRBD2 (6 bases). Trimming took 3 bases from V and 10 from J, leaving 13 bases between them. There are 13 residues in the CDR3. Germline V lookup: CDR1 MGHDK, CDR2 SYGVNS. The CDR3 loop is CASSEGLRGEQFF. The CDR3 DNA follows: TGTGCCAGCAGTGAGGGACTGCGCGGGGAGCAGTTCTTC.

This chain uses TRBV7-9 with TRBJ2-4, with 8 bases lining up with TRBD2. Germline-derived CDR1 and CDR2 are SEHNR and FQNEAQ (reference sequence). The CDR3 contains 19 residues. The V segment lost 2 bases and the J segment 1 base; nucleotides outside the gene matches: 13. CDR3 protein: CASSLRAASGFNAKNIQYF. In nucleotides, the CDR3 is TGTGCCAGCAGCTTACGAGCGGCTAGCGGGTTTAACGCCAAAAACATTCAGTACTTC.

V is TRBV27 and J is TRBJ2-2, with TRBD1 matching 10 bases. Germline lookup yields CDR1 MNHEY and CDR2 SMNVEV (reference sequence). The CDR3 consists of 15 residues. With 3 bases clipped from V and 5 bases from J, the junction kept 3 bases outside the gene matches. The CDR3 spells CASSLGTGVTGELFF. CDR3 DNA: TGTGCCAGCAGTTTGGGGACAGGGGTGACCGGGGAGCTGTTTTTT.

The DNA of the CDR3 is TGTGCCAGCAGTTTCAGGAACACCGGGGAGCTGTTTTTT. Amino acids: CASSFRNTGELFF. The rearrangement joins TRBV27 to TRBJ2-2; D unresolved. The CDR3 spans 13 residues. V lost 3 bases to trimming and J lost 1 base, with 3 bases between them. From germline, CDR1 is MNHEY and CDR2 SMNVEV (reference sequence).

V gene TRBV6-4 combines with J gene TRBJ2-3; a possible D gene is TRBD2 (5 bases). The germline V gene has CDR1 MRHNA and CDR2 SNTAGT. Trimming removed 0 bases at V and 0 bases at J, with 7 bases between. CDR3 size: 15 residues. CDR3 sequence: CASSDSRTSTDTQYF. CDR3 nucleotide sequence: TGTGCCAGCAGTGACTCCCGGACTAGCACAGATACGCAGTATTTT.

This rearrangement joins TRBV11-2 to TRBJ2-7; 8 bases line up with TRBD2. Germline CDR1 reads SGHAT; CDR2 reads FQNNGV. Trimming removed 6 bases from V and 4 bases from J; junction bases left unmatched: 5. CDR3 size: 13 residues. This chain's CDR3 is CASSPTSGYEQYF. The CDR3 coding sequence is TGTGCCAGCAGTCCAACTAGCGGTTACGAGCAGTACTTC. The full variable domain, completed using reference TRBV11-2 and TRBJ2-7, is EAGVAQSPRYKIIEKRQSVAFWCNPISGHATLYWYQQILGQGPKLLIQFQNNGVVDDSQLPKDRFSAERLKGVDSTLKIQPAKLEDSAVYLCASSPTSGYEQYFGPGTRLTVT.

This chain connects TRBV5-1 to TRBJ1-2; tentative D call: TRBD1 (6 bases). V was clipped by 2 bases and J by 0 bases, with 14 bases between them. This CDR3 has 16 residues. Germline V gene data show CDR1 as SGHRS and CDR2 as YFSETQ. CDR3 sequence: CASSLYRDIANYGYTF. CDR3 sequence (DNA): TGCGCCAGCAGCTTATACAGGGATATAGCTAACTATGGCTACACCTTC.